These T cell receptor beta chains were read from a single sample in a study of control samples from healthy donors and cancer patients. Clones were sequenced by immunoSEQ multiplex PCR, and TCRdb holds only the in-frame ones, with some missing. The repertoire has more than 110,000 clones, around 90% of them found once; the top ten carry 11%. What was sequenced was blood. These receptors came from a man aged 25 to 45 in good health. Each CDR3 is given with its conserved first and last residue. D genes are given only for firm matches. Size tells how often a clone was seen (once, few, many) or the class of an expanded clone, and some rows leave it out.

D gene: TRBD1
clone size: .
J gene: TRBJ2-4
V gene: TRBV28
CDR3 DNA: TGTGCCAGCAGTTCCGACCGGGACAGACTAAACATTCAGTACTTC
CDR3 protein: CASSSDRDRLNIQYF

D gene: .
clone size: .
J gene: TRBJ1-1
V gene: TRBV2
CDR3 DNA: TGTGCCAGCAGTGAGGGGGTTTGGGCTTTCTTT
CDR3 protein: CASSEGVWAFF

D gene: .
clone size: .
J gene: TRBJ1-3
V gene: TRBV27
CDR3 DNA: TGTGCCAGCAGATCTCAGGGAAACACCATATATTTT
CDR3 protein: CASRSQGNTIYF

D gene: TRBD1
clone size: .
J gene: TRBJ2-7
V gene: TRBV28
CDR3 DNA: TGTGCCAGCAGTTTCCCGGATTCGGGACAGGGATTTCTCTACGAGCAGTACTTC
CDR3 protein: CASSFPDSGQGFLYEQYF

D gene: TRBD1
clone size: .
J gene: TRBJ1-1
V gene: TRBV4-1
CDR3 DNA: TGCGCCAGCAGCCAAGGGGACAGGAACACTGAAGCTTTCTTT
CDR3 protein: CASSQGDRNTEAFF

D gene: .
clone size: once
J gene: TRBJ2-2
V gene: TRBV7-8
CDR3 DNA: TGTGCCAGCAGCTTCAGGGACTCGAACACCGGGGAGCTGTTTTTT
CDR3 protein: CASSFRDSNTGELFF

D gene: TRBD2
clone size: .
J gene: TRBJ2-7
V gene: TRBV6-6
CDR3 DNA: TGTGCCAGCAGCGGGACTAGCGGAGCCTACGAGCAGTACTTC
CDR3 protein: CASSGTSGAYEQYF

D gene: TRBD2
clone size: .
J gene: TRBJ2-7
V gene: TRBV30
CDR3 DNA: TGTGCCTGGAGTGTAAAGGTGATAGCGGGAACCTACGAGCAGTACTTC
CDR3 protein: CAWSVKVIAGTYEQYF

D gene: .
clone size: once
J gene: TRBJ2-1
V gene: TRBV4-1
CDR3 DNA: TGCGCCAGCAGCCATGGAGGGGGGAGGACTTACAATGAGCAGTTCTTC
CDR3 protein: CASSHGGGRTYNEQFF

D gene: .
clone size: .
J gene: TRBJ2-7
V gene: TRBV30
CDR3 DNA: TGTGCCTGGAGAGGGGACTTGTACGAGCAGTACTTC
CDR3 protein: CAWRGDLYEQYF

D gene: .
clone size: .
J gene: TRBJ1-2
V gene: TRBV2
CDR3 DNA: TGTGCCAGCAGTGAAGTAGGAGGGATCGGCTACACCTTC
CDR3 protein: CASSEVGGIGYTF

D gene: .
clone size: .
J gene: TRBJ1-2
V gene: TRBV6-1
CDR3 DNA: TGTGCCAGCAGTGATCGGGGGCGAAGCTACTATGGCTACACCTTC
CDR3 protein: CASSDRGRSYYGYTF

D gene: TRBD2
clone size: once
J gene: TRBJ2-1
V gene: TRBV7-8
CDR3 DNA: TGTGCCAGCAGCCGAACTAGCGGATTCTACAATGAGCAGTTCTTC
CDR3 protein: CASSRTSGFYNEQFF

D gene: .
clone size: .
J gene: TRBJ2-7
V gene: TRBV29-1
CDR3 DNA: TGCAGCGCTCTACAGGGCACCTACGAGCAGTACTTC
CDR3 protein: CSALQGTYEQYF

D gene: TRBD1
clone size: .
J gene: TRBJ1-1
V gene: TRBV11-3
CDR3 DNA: TGTGCCAGCAGCTTAGGGACAGGGTTCACTGTGGGGAACACTGAAGCTTTCTTT
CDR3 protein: CASSLGTGFTVGNTEAFF

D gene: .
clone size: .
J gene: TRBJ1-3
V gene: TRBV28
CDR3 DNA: TGTGCCAGCAGTTTCCGGCCAGCTCTGGGTGGAAACACCATATATTTT
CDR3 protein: CASSFRPALGGNTIYF

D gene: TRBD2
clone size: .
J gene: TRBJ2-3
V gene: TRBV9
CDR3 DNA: TGTGCCAGCAGCGCCCCAATGACTAGCGGAGCAGCAGATACGCAGTATTTT
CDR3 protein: CASSAPMTSGAADTQYF

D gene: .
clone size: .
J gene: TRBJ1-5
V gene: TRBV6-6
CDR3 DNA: TGTGCCAGCAGACCCCAAGGACGGGGGCCGGATCAGCCCCAGCATTTT
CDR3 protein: CASRPQGRGPDQPQHF

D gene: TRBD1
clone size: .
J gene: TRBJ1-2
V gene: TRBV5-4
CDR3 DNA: TGTGCCAGCAGCCCTCAAGACAGGGCCTTCTATGGCTACACCTTC
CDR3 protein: CASSPQDRAFYGYTF

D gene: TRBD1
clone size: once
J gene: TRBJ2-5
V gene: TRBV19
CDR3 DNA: TGTGCCAGTAGTAGCGGACAGGGCCAAGAGACCCAGTACTTC
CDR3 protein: CASSSGQGQETQYF

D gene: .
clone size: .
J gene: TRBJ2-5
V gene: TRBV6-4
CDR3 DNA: TGTGCCAGCTATCCCCAGCAGCCCAAAGAGACCCAGTACTTC
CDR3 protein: CASYPQQPKETQYF

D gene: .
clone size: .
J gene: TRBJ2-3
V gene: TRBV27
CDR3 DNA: TGTGCCAGCGCTTGGCAGGGAAGCACAGATACGCAGTATTTT
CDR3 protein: CASAWQGSTDTQYF

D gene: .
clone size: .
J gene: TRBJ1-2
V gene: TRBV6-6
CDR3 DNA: TGTGCCAGCAGCGACCCGGGGCAGATCTATGGCTACACCTTC
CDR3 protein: CASSDPGQIYGYTF

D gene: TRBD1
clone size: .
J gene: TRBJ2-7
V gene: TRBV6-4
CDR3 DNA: TGTGCCAGCAGGACAGCGGGACAGGGGATAAGCTCCTACGAGCAGTACTTC
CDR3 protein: CASRTAGQGISSYEQYF

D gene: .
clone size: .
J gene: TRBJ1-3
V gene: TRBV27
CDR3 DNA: TGTGCCAGCAGTGGCAGTGGAAACACCATATATTTT
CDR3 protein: CASSGSGNTIYF

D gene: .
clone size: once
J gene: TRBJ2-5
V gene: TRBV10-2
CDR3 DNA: TGCGCCAGCAGTGAGGGAGGTCACAAGCAAGAGACCCAGTACTTC
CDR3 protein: CASSEGGHKQETQYF

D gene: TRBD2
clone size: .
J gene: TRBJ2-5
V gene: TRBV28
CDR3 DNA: TGTGCCAGCAGGACTAGCTCGGGGGAGACCCAGTACTTC
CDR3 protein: CASRTSSGETQYF

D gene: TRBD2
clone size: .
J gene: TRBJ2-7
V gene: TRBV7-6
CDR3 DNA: TGTGCCAGCAGCTTAGCGGGAGGGCCGACCTACGAGCAGTACTTC
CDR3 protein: CASSLAGGPTYEQYF

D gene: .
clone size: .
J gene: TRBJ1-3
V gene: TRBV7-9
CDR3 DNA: TGTGCCAGCAGACCGGGGAACACCATATATTTT
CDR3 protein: CASRPGNTIYF

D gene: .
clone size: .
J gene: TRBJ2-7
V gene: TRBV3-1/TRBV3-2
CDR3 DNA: TGTGCCAGCGTCCCCAACTACGAGCAGTACTTC
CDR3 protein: CASVPNYEQYF

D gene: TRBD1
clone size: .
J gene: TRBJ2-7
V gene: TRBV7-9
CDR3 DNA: TGTGCCAGCAGCCCACTGGACAGGAGCTCCTACGAGCAGTACTTC
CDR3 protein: CASSPLDRSSYEQYF

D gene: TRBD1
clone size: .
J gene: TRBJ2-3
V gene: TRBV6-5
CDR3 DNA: TGTGCCACCAGGGACAGTCTCACAGATACGCAGTATTTT
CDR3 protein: CATRDSLTDTQYF

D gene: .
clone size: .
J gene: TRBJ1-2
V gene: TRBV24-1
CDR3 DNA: TGTGCCACCAGTTCAGGGTTGAGGTATGGCTACACCTTC
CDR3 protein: CATSSGLRYGYTF

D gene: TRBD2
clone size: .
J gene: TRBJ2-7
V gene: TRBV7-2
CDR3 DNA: TGTGCCAGCAGACACAGCGGGAGCTACGAGCAGTACTTC
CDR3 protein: CASRHSGSYEQYF

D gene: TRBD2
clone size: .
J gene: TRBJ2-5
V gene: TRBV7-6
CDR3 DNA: TGTGCCAGCAGCTTAGGATCAGCGGGAGGGCCGGGACAAGAGACCCAGTACTTC
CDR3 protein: CASSLGSAGGPGQETQYF

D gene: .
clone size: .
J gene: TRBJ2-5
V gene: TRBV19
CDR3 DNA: TGTGCCAGTAGTATGGGGACTTTACAAGAGACCCAGTACTTC
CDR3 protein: CASSMGTLQETQYF

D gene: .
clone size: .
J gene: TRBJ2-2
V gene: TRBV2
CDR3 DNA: TGTGCCAGCAGTGGGGACTTAAACACCGGGGAGCTGTTTTTT
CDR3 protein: CASSGDLNTGELFF

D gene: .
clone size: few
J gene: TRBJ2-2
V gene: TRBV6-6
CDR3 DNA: TGTGCCAGCAGCCACTTCGGATCAAACACCGGGGAGCTGTTTTTT
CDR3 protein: CASSHFGSNTGELFF

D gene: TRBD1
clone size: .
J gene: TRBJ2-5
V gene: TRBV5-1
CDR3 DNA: TGCGCCAGCAGCCTCGTACAGGGGGTGACCCAGTACTTC
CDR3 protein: CASSLVQGVTQYF

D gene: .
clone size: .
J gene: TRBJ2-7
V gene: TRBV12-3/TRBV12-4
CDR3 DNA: TGTGCCAGCAGTTTGGTAAAGCAAGGCGAGCAGTACTTC
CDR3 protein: CASSLVKQGEQYF

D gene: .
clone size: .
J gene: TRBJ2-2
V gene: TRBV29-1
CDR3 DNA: TGCAGCGTTGGGGCAACTTTCAGGGTTGCCGGGGAGCTGTTTTTT
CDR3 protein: CSVGATFRVAGELFF

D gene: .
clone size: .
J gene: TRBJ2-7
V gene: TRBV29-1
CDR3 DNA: TGCAGCGTCTCGAGGGGTCGGGGGCTTTCCTACGAGCAGTACTTC
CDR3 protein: CSVSRGRGLSYEQYF

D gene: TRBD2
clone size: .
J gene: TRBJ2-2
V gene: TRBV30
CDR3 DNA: TGTGCCTGGAGTTCAGGGGCTAGCGGGAGCACCGGGGAGCTGTTTTTT
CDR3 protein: CAWSSGASGSTGELFF

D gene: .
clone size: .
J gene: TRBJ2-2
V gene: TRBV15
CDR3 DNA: TGTGCCACCAGCTCACGGGGGGGGACAGGGACGACCGGGGAGCTGTTTTTT
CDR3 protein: CATSSRGGTGTTGELFF

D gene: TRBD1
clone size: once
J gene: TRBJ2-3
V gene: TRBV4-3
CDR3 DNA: TGCGCCAGCAGCCAAGTATATCGCGGGACAGGGAGTGGAGATACGCAGTATTTT
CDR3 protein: CASSQVYRGTGSGDTQYF

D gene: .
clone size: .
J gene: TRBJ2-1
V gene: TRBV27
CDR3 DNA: TGTGCCAGCACAGCCGCGGCGTACAATGAGCAGTTCTTC
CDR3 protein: CASTAAAYNEQFF

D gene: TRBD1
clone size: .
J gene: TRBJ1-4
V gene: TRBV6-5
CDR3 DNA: TGTGCCAGCAGTTACTCGACAGGGCCGAATGAAAAACTGTTTTTT
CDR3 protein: CASSYSTGPNEKLFF

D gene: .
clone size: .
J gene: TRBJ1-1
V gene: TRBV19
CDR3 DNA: TGTGCCAGTAGTATTCGCATGAACACTGAAGCTTTCTTT
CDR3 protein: CASSIRMNTEAFF

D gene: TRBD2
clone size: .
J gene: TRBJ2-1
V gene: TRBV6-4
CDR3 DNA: TGTGCCAGCAGTGTGGCCGGGACTAGCGAGTACAATGAGCAGTTCTTC
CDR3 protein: CASSVAGTSEYNEQFF

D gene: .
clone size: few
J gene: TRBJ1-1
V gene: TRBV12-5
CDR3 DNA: TGTGCTAGTGGACACGTTGGAACTGAAGCTTTCTTT
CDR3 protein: CASGHVGTEAFF

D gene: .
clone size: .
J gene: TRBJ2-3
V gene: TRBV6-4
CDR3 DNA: TGTGCCAGCAGTGACTCATCGAACCCGTTAGATACGCAGTATTTT
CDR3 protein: CASSDSSNPLDTQYF

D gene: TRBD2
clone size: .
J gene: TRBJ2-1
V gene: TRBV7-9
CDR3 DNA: TGTGCCAGCAGCTTATCAGCGGGAACTGAGCAGTTCTTC
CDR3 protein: CASSLSAGTEQFF

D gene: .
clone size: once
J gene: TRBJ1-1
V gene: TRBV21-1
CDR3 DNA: TGTGCCAGCAGCGCTCGGACAGGGCGCCCTGAAGCTTTCTTT
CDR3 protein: CASSARTGRPEAFF

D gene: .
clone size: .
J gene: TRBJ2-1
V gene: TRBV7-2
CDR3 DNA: TGTGCCAGCAGCCAACCACCACAAACAGTTAATGAGCAGTTCTTC
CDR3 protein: CASSQPPQTVNEQFF

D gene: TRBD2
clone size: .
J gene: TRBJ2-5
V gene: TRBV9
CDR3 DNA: TGTGCCAGCAGCGTAGATCCGGGAGGGGCGGAGACCCAGTACTTC
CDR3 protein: CASSVDPGGAETQYF

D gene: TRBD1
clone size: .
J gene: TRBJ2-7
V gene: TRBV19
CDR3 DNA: TGTGCCAGTAGTTCCGGGACAGGGATAGACGAGCAGTACTTC
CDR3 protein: CASSSGTGIDEQYF

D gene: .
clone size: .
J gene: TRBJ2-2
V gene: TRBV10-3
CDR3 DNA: TGTGCCACGGGAGCGGTAACGAACACCGGGGAGCTGTTTTTT
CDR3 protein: CATGAVTNTGELFF